The rows below give T cell receptor beta chains drawn from one sample of a study of blood T cell repertoires in COVID-19. Assay: immunoSEQ multiplex PCR; the TCRdb copy retains only in-frame clones and omits some. This table has about 330,000 clones, more than 90% appearing once. Material for sequencing was PBMCs or T cells enriched from blood (not recorded which). These receptors were obtained from a woman aged 25 to 39 who had recovered from COVID-19. Both conserved end residues are part of each CDR3. D genes are given only for firm matches.

CDR3 length	D gene	V gene	CDR3 protein
15	TRBD2	TRBV9	CASSAGLAGGREQYF
16	NA	TRBV28	CASSPHSGTPNSPLHF
13	NA	TRBV29-1	CSVSSGAGNTIYF
11	NA	TRBV28	CASSLSREQYF
14	NA	TRBV5-1	CASSLFASIDTQYF
19	TRBD1	TRBV4-3	CASSQRWGTGGPGANVLTF
15	NA	TRBV21-1	CASRKGQGNLYGYTF
15	TRBD1	TRBV6-1	CASTESGTGNYGYTF
15	TRBD2	TRBV7-9	CASSMRGTQHGELFF
15	NA	TRBV6-5	CASSYRDGGSYEQYF
20	TRBD2	TRBV24-1	CATSDLELTSGLNPYNEQFF
12	NA	TRBV28	CASSPGGYGYTF
17	TRBD2	TRBV4-2	CASSQDWPGLAGDTQYF
15	NA	TRBV7-9	CASSLRQLHNSPLHF